This T cell receptor beta chain was captured in a study of T cell clonotyping in hematopoietic cell transplantation. In the study overall: Recipient samples before transplant were obtained post-cytoreduction.

Method: immunoSEQ multiplex PCR; TCRdb's copy keeps in-frame clones and lacks some. The sample shows 6,800 or so clones, around 89% of them seen only once. Regarding the study as a whole: Broader posttransplant TCR repertoire diversity was predicted by graft donor and pretransplant recipient Inverse Simpson Index values.

Time point here: recipient sample about 28 days before transplant, after cytoreduction. Recipients were bled about 28 days pretransplant and at posttransplant days 30, 100, 180. In the case of this clone: What it binds is unknown.

This TCR was recovered from a man in his sixties with acute myeloid leukemia. Some clones in this sample may be carry-over from other donors' samples. This sample comprised peripheral blood mononuclear cells, obtained before stem cell transplant.

CDR3 nucleotides: TGTGCCAGCAGTGGGGTGAGGGGGAACACCGGGGAGCTGTTTTTT. The encoded protein is CASSGVRGNTGELFF. This sequence joins TRBV2 and TRBJ2-2, with D perhaps being TRBD1 or TRBD2 (5 bases each). This CDR3 is built from 15 residues. V was trimmed by 4 bases and J by 1 base, leaving 10 bases between them. Germline CDR1 reads SNHLY; CDR2 reads FYNNEI.